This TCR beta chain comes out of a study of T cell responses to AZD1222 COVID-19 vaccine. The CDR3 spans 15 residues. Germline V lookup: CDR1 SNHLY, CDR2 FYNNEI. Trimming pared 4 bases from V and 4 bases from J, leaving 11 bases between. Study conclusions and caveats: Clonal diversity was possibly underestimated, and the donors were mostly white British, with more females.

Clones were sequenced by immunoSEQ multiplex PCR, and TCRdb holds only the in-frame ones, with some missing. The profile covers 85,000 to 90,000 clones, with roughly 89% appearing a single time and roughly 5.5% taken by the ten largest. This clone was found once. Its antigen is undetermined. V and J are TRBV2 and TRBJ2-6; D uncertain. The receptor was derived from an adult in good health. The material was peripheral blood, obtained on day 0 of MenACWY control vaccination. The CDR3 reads CASSAYPQGANVLTF. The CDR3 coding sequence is TGTGCCAGCAGTGCTTATCCCCAGGGGGCCAACGTCCTGACTTTC.